These 21 T cell receptor beta chains originate from one sample sequenced in a study of identical twins. In TCRdb, the 5' RACE reads were re-called with MiXCR into one record per CDR3 protein. The table records approximately 620,000 distinct CDR3 sequences, around 8.6% of them present only once. This same sample was also part of a study on yellow fever vaccine responses in identical twins.

The source material was PBMCs. These receptors came from a woman under 30 in good health.

This chain links TRBV12-3 or TRBV12-4 with TRBJ1-4; a weak D match, TRBD1 (5 bases). The V end lost 5 bases, the J end lost 1 base, and 14 bases lay between the germline ends. The CDR3 extends over 16 amino acids. CDR3 sequence: CASSPTGLKTNEKLFF. CDR3 DNA sequence: TGTGCCAGCAGTCCCACAGGTCTCAAAACTAATGAAAAACTGTTTTTT.

The chain joins TRBV5-1 to TRBJ2-2; tentative D call: TRBD2 (5 bases). The CDR3 is made up of 15 amino acids. Germline V gene data show CDR1 as SGHRS and CDR2 as YFSETQ. Deletions cut 2 bases from V and 7 bases from J, with 15 bases between. The CDR3 nucleotides read TGCGCCAGCAGCTTTTTGCGGGCGAGTGGCGGGGAGCTGTTTTTT. Translation gives CASSFLRASGGELFF.

A few counts support this clonotype. The CDR3 coding sequence is TGTGCCAGCACGCGACCGGGGGCGCAGTCTAGCACAGATACGCAGTATTTT. Its protein is CASTRPGAQSSTDTQYF. The genes are TRBV12-3 or TRBV12-4 and TRBJ2-3; D may be TRBD1 or TRBD2 (6 bases each). The CDR3 has 17 amino acids. V lost 7 bases, J lost 0 bases, and 20 bases lay in between.

The chain joins TRBV6-2 or TRBV6-3 to TRBJ2-3; D might be TRBD1 (5 bases). The germline V gene has CDR1 MNHEY and CDR2 SVGEGT. With 0 bases removed from V and 3 bases from J, the gap between germline ends came to 13 bases. This CDR3 region has 16 residues. The CDR3 protein is CASSYSGPSLTDTQYF. For the CDR3, the DNA is TGTGCCAGCAGTTACTCGGGGCCTTCTTTGACAGATACGCAGTATTTT.

The rearrangement joins TRBV7-3 to TRBJ2-7; 7 bases line up with TRBD1. Losses at the gene ends were 6 bases for V and 9 bases for J; bases not matched to a gene: 20. CDR3 length: 16 amino acids. Looked up from germline, CDR1 is SGHTA and CDR2 is FQGTGA. CDR3 region: CASSPSRRTGPQGQYF. CDR3 nucleotide sequence: TGTGCCAGCAGTCCTAGTCGGCGGACAGGCCCCCAAGGGCAGTACTTC. The full variable domain, rest sourced from reference TRBV7-3 and TRBJ2-7, is GAGVSQTPSNKVTEKGKYVELRCDPISGHTALYWYRQSLGQGPEFLIYFQGTGAADDSGLPNDRFFAVRPEGSVSTLKIQRTERGDSAVYLCASSPSRRTGPQGQYFGPGTRLTVT.

For this clonotype: The germline gene is not matched at one end of the junction; a read error may be the cause. The rearrangement joins TRBV2 to TRBJ1-2, with D hard to call. The germline V gene has CDR1 SNHLY and CDR2 FYNNEI. This CDR3 has 11 residues. In DNA form, the CDR3 reads TGTGCCAACGGAGATCGGTATGCCTACACCTTC. Its protein product is CANGDRYAYTF. Variable domain in full (rest from reference TRBV2 and TRBJ1-2): EPEVTQTPSHQVTQMGQEVILRCVPISNHLYFYWYRQILGQKVEFLVSFYNNEISEKSEIFDDQFSVERPDGSNFTLKIRSTKLEDSAMYFCANGDRYAYTFGSGTRLTVV.

This clonotype has more than one count but fewer than ten. The rearrangement links TRBV2 to TRBJ2-2; 10 bases align to TRBD2. The germline gives CDR1 SNHLY, CDR2 FYNNEI. V shed 5 bases, J shed 0 bases, and the junction held 6 bases outside the gene matches. The CDR3 spans 17 residues. This chain's CDR3 is CASSWASGGANTGELFF. The CDR3 coding sequence is TGTGCCAGCAGTTGGGCCAGCGGGGGGGCGAACACCGGGGAGCTGTTTTTT.

The table lists this clonotype with many counts. The V call is TRBV11-2, the J call TRBJ2-7; D is ambiguous. CDR1 is SGHAT, CDR2 FQNNGV, per germline. V lost 4 bases and J lost 10, with 11 bases in between. The length of the CDR3 is 11 residues. The CDR3 is CASSSPTLQYF. CDR3 nucleotide sequence: TGTGCCAGCAGCTCCCCGACGTTACAGTACTTC.

This clonotype showed up just a few times. The chain uses TRBV7-9 and TRBJ2-7, with D perhaps matching TRBD2 (5 bases). V lost 4 bases and J lost 2, with 15 bases in between. Germline assignment: CDR1 SEHNR and CDR2 FQNEAQ (reference sequence). The CDR3 totals 15 residues. The CDR3 loop reads CASSSWAGRTYEQYF. CDR3 sequence (DNA): TGTGCCAGCAGCTCTTGGGCGGGTCGGACCTACGAGCAGTACTTC. Full variable domain (remainder filled in from reference TRBV7-9 and TRBJ2-7): DTGVSQNPRHKITKRGQNVTFRCDPISEHNRLYWYRQTLGQGPEFLTYFQNEAQLEKSRLLSDRFSAERPKGSFSTLEIQRTEQGDSAMYLCASSSWAGRTYEQYFGPGTRLTVT.

This chain joins TRBV9 and TRBJ1-1, with D perhaps matching TRBD1 (5 bases). Germline V CDR1 and CDR2: SGDLS, YYNGEE. V lost 0 bases and J lost 5, with 17 bases in between. The CDR3 runs to 16 residues. The CDR3: CASSVGIGESRTEAFF. The CDR3 DNA reads as TGTGCCAGCAGCGTAGGTATAGGGGAGTCCCGTACTGAAGCTTTCTTT. Complete variable domain (other parts from reference TRBV9 and TRBJ1-1): DSGVTQTPKHLITATGQRVTLRCSPRSGDLSVYWYQQSLDQGLQFLIQYYNGEERAKGNILERFSAQQFPDLHSELNLSSLELGDSALYFCASSVGIGESRTEAFFGQGTRLTVV.

This clonotype was counted many times. The rearrangement joins TRBV20-1 to TRBJ1-6, with 8 nucleotides matching TRBD1. The CDR3 has 14 amino acids. Trimming took 2 bases from V and 10 from J; bases not matched to a gene: 7. Germline V CDR1 and CDR2: DFQATT, SNEGSKA (reference sequence). In DNA form, the CDR3 reads TGCAGTGCTAGACAGGGACAGGAGGCCTCACCCCTCCACTTT. This encodes CSARQGQEASPLHF.

This clonotype was recorded a few times. The rearrangement uses TRBV20-1 and TRBJ2-5; D not resolved. CDR3 size: 14 residues. Looked up from germline, CDR1 is DFQATT and CDR2 is SNEGSKA (reference sequence). V lost 0 bases, J lost 4 bases, and 12 bases lay in between. The CDR3 nucleotides are TGCAGTGCTAGAGATCGAAGCGTTGGAGAGACCCAGTACTTC. As protein: CSARDRSVGETQYF.

The CDR3 DNA reads TGTGCCAGCAGCGTACTCCAAAACACTGAAGCTTTCTTT. Protein: CASSVLQNTEAFF. The chain employs TRBV9 and TRBJ1-1; no definite D call. Germline lookup yields CDR1 SGDLS and CDR2 YYNGEE. Trimming shortened V by 1 base and J by 2 bases, and 6 bases separated the two germline ends. The CDR3 consists of 13 residues.

This clonotype was seen more than once but under ten times. The V call is TRBV29-1, the J call TRBJ2-3; tentatively, D is TRBD1 (6 bases). The CDR3 has 20 residues. Trimming removed 0 bases from V and 1 base from J, with 26 bases in between. The V gene's germline CDR1 is SQVTM and CDR2 ANQGSEA. CDR3 region: CSVEDPHGGLQGYGTDTQYF. In DNA form, the CDR3 reads TGCAGCGTTGAAGATCCCCATGGAGGCCTACAGGGATATGGCACAGATACGCAGTATTTT.

The chain uses TRBV27 and TRBJ2-1; no reliable D call. CDR1 is MNHEY, CDR2 SMNVEV, per germline (reference sequence). V was shortened by 7 bases and J by 8 bases, with 12 bases between the two germline ends. The CDR3 runs to 12 residues. In DNA, the CDR3 is TGTGCCAGCAAATCAGATCGGTATGAGCAGTTCTTC. Translated: CASKSDRYEQFF.

This clonotype was recorded a few times. CDR3 residues: CASSYTIADYTGELFF. Written as DNA, the CDR3 is TGTGCCAGCAGTTACACCATAGCGGACTACACCGGGGAGCTGTTTTTT. V usage is TRBV6-5 and J usage is TRBJ2-2; weak D call: TRBD2 (6 bases). Germline V gene lookup returns CDR1 MNHEY and CDR2 SVGAGI. This CDR3 region has 16 residues. V dropped 2 bases and J dropped 3 bases, with 13 bases sitting between them.

This clonotype was recorded many times. The chain carries TRBV29-1 and TRBJ2-1; D gene uncertain. The CDR3 is 14 amino acids. Germline V gene data show CDR1 as SQVTM and CDR2 as ANQGSEA. V lost 4 bases and J lost 6, with 16 bases in between. Written as DNA, the CDR3 is TGCAGCGTTGTTCGAGGAGTTCTCGCCAATGAGCAGTTCTTC. Translating gives CSVVRGVLANEQFF.

The chain carries TRBV2 and TRBJ2-4, with TRBD1 matching over 7 bases. From germline, CDR1 is SNHLY and CDR2 FYNNEI. J was trimmed by 0 bases and V by 7 bases; bases with no gene match: 6. This CDR3 is built from 15 residues. CDR3 sequence (DNA): TGTGCCAGCACCCGGGACAGATTAGCCAAAAACATTCAGTACTTC. This sequence encodes CASTRDRLAKNIQYF.

This clonotype was observed a handful of times. The chain is built from TRBV2 and TRBJ2-2; weak D call: TRBD1 (6 bases). V was cut by 6 bases and J by 7 bases, with 15 bases left in between. The CDR3 covers 14 residues. CDR1 is SNHLY and CDR2 is FYNNEI in the germline V gene. In DNA, the CDR3 is TGTGCCAGCAGGGGGATCAGGGGCAGCGGGGAGCTGTTTTTT. As protein: CASRGIRGSGELFF.

The sample holds many counts of this clonotype. The J gene is TRBJ2-3, the V gene TRBV29-1, with D possibly being TRBD1 (5 bases). The CDR3 spans 13 residues. Trimming pared 4 bases from V and 2 bases from J, leaving 10 bases between. Per germline, CDR1 SQVTM and CDR2 ANQGSEA. The CDR3 region is CSVVTGFTDTQYF. CDR3 bases: TGCAGCGTTGTCACAGGATTCACAGATACGCAGTATTTT.

The rearrangement links TRBV7-9 to TRBJ2-7; possible D gene TRBD1, 6 bases. V was cut by 4 bases and J by 2 bases, with 12 bases left in between. This CDR3 spans 14 amino acids. Germline V gene lookup returns CDR1 SEHNR and CDR2 FQNEAQ (reference sequence). As DNA, the CDR3 is TGTGCCAGCAGCTACCGGGACACCCCCTACGAGCAGTACTTC. It is translated as CASSYRDTPYEQYF.